The rows below give T cell receptor beta chains drawn from one sample of a study of T-cell reconstitution after alpha-beta-depleted transplantation in children. MiXCR was run by TCRdb on the PCR reads, yielding one entry per CDR3 protein. The sample includes some 600,000 distinct CDR3 sequences, over 10% of them seen just once. The source was PBMCs, mostly from graft donor cells, collected 360 days after TCRalphabeta/CD19-depleted stem cell transplant. The receptor source for this set is a male patient younger than 18 who had a stem cell transplant for acute myeloid leukemia, so the T cells may come from the graft donor. Both conserved end residues are part of each CDR3. A D gene is named only where the DNA matches it firmly. The size field is filled for only some rows; it gives once, few, many or a size class.

clone_size	d_call	j_call	v_call	cdr3_aa	cdr3_nt
.	.	TRBJ2-7	TRBV14	CASQSGSYEQYF	TGTGCCAGCCAATCAGGCTCCTACGAGCAGTACTTC
few	TRBD1	TRBJ2-7	TRBV4-2	CASSQDGAEGQGSDEQYF	TGTGCCAGCAGCCAAGACGGAGCAGAGGGACAGGGGTCGGACGAGCAGTACTTC
many	TRBD1	TRBJ1-2	TRBV29-1	CSVDVGQGNYGYTF	TGCAGCGTTGATGTGGGACAGGGGAACTATGGCTACACCTTC
many	TRBD1	TRBJ2-7	TRBV20-1	CSARQGPYEQYF	TGCAGTGCGCGACAGGGACCTTACGAGCAGTACTTC
.	.	TRBJ1-5	TRBV5-5	CASSPVDGTLPQHF	TGTGCCAGCAGCCCCGTTGACGGGACTCTACCCCAGCATTTT
.	TRBD1	TRBJ2-1	TRBV12-3/TRBV12-4	CASSPQTGWRNEQFF	TGTGCCAGCAGTCCCCAGACAGGGTGGCGTAATGAGCAGTTCTTC
.	TRBD2	TRBJ2-3	TRBV3-1	CASSSWAGVSTDTQYF	TGTGCCAGCAGCTCTTGGGCGGGAGTCAGCACAGATACGCAGTATTTT
few	.	TRBJ2-2	TRBV18	CASSPYRPNTGELFF	TGTGCCAGCTCACCATACAGGCCGAACACCGGGGAGCTGTTTTTT
many	.	TRBJ1-1	TRBV29-1	CSARSPRETEAFF	TGCAGCGCTCGATCTCCCAGGGAGACTGAAGCTTTCTTT
.	.	TRBJ2-1	TRBV5-1	CASRGLKERNEQFF	TGCGCCAGCAGGGGGCTGAAAGAACGCAATGAGCAGTTCTTC
few	.	TRBJ1-2	TRBV28	CASRPPGQNYGYTF	TGTGCCAGCAGGCCGCCCGGACAGAACTATGGCTACACCTTC